This T cell receptor (beta chain) appears in the sequencing data of a study of blood T cell repertoires in COVID-19. Study-level background: The United States, Italy and Spain provided the acute and convalescent COVID-19 samples.

Per germline, CDR1 LGHDT and CDR2 YNNKEL (reference sequence). The CDR3 is 16 residues long. Unmatched junction bases numbered 10, after V lost 7 bases and J lost 5 bases. This table comes from immunoSEQ multiplex PCR, and its TCRdb copy is limited to in-frame clones, with some not included. The repertoire holds around 140,000 clones, with under 90% as singletons. The sample was peripheral blood. The chain recombines TRBV3-1 (or the pseudogene TRBV3-2) with TRBJ2-1; 11 bases agree with TRBD2. The TCR originated in a woman in her fifties or sixties with active or convalescent COVID-19. The CDR3 DNA follows: TGTGCCAGCAAAACCCCTAATAGCGGGAGGGACAATGAGCAGTTCTTC. Its protein product is CASKTPNSGRDNEQFF.